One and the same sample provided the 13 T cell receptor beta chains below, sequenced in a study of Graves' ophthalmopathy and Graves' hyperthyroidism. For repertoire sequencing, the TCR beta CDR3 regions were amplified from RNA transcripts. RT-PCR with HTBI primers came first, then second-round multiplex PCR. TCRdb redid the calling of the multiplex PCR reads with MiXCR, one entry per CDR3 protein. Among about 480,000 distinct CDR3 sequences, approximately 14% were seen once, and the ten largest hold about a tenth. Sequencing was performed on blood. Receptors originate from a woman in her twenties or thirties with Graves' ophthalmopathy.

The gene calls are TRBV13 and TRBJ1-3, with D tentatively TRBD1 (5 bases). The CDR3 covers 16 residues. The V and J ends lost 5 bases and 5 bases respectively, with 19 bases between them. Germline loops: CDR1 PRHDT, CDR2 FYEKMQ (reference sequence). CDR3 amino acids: CASSVWTSPGRNTIYF. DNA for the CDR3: TGTGCCAGCAGCGTCTGGACATCACCGGGGAGAAACACCATATATTTT.

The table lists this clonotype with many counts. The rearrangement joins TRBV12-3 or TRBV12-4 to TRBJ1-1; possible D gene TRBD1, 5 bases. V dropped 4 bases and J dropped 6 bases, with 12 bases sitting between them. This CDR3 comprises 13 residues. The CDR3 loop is CASSYPTGAEAFF. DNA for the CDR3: TGTGCCAGCAGTTACCCTACAGGAGCTGAAGCTTTCTTT.

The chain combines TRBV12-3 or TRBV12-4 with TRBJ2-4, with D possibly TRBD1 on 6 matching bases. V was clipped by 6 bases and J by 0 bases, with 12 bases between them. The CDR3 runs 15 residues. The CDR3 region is CASSRGQIAKNIQYF. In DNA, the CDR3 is TGTGCCAGCAGCCGCGGACAGATAGCCAAAAACATTCAGTACTTC.

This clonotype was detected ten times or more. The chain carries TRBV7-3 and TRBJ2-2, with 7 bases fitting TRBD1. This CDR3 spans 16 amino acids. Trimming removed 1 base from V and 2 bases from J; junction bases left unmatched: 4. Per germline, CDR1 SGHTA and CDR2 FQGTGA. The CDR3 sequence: CASSLMGTVNTGELFF. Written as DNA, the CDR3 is TGTGCCAGCAGCTTAATGGGGACAGTAAACACCGGGGAGCTGTTTTTT.

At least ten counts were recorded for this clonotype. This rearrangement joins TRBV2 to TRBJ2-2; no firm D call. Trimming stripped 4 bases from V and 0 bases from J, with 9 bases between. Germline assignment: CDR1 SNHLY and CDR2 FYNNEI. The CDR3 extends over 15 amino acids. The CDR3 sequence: CASSAALANTGELFF. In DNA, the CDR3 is TGTGCCAGCAGTGCAGCGCTCGCGAACACCGGGGAGCTGTTTTTT.

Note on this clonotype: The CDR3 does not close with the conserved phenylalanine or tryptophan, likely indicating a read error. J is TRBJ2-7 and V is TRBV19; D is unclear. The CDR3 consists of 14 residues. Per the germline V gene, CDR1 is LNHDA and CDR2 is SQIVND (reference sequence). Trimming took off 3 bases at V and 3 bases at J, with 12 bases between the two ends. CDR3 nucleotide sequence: TGTGCCAGTAGTATTGGCCAGATGAGCTACGAGCAGTACCTC. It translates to CASSIGQMSYEQYL.

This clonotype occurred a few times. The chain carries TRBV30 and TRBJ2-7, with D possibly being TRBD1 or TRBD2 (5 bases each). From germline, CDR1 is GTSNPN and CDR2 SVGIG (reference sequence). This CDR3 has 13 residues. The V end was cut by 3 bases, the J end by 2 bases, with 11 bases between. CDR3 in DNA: TGTGCCTGGAGCCACAGGACTCCCTACGAGCAGTACTTC. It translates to CAWSHRTPYEQYF.

The CDR3 is CASSRDLHGTQYF. DNA of the CDR3: TGTGCCAGCAGCCGAGACCTCCACGGGACCCAGTACTTC. V usage is TRBV7-8 and J usage is TRBJ2-5; D uncertain. CDR1 and CDR2 (germline): SGHVS, FQNEAQ. Trimming removed 5 bases at V and 7 bases at J, with 14 bases between. The CDR3 covers 13 residues.

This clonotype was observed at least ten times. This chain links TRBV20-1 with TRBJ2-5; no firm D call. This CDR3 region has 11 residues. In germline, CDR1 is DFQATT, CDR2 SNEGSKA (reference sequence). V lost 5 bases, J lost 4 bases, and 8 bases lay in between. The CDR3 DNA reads TGCAGTGCTTACTATACAGAGACCCAGTACTTC. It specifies CSAYYTETQYF.

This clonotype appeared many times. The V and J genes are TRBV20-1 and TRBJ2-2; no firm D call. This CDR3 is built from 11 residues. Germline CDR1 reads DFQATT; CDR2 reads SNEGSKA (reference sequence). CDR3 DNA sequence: TGCAGCCTAGATTTCGCCGGGGAGCTGTTTTTT. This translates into CSLDFAGELFF.

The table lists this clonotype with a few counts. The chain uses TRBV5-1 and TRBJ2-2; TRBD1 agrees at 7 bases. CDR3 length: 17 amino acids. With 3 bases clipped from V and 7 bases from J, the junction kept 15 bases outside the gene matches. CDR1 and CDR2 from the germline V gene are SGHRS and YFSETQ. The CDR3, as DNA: TGCGCCAGCAGCTGGGGCTTCGGACAGGCCGGTGGCGGGGAGCTGTTTTTT. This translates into CASSWGFGQAGGGELFF.

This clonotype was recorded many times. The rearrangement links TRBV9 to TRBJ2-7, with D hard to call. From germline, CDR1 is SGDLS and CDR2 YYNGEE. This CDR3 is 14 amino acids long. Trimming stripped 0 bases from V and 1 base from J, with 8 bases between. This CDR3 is CASSVGRSSYEQYF. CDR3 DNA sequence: TGTGCCAGCAGCGTAGGACGGTCTTCCTACGAGCAGTACTTC. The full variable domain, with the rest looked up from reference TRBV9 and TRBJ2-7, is DSGVTQTPKHLITATGQRVTLRCSPRSGDLSVYWYQQSLDQGLQFLIQYYNGEERAKGNILERFSAQQFPDLHSELNLSSLELGDSALYFCASSVGRSSYEQYFGPGTRLTVT.

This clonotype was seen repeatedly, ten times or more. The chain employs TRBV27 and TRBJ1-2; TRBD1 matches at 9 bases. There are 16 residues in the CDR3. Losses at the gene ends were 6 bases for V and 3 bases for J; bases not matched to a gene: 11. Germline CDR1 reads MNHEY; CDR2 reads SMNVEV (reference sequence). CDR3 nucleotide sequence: TGTGCCAGCAGCCTTTCACAGGGGGACAGGGACTATGGCTACACCTTC. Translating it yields CASSLSQGDRDYGYTF.